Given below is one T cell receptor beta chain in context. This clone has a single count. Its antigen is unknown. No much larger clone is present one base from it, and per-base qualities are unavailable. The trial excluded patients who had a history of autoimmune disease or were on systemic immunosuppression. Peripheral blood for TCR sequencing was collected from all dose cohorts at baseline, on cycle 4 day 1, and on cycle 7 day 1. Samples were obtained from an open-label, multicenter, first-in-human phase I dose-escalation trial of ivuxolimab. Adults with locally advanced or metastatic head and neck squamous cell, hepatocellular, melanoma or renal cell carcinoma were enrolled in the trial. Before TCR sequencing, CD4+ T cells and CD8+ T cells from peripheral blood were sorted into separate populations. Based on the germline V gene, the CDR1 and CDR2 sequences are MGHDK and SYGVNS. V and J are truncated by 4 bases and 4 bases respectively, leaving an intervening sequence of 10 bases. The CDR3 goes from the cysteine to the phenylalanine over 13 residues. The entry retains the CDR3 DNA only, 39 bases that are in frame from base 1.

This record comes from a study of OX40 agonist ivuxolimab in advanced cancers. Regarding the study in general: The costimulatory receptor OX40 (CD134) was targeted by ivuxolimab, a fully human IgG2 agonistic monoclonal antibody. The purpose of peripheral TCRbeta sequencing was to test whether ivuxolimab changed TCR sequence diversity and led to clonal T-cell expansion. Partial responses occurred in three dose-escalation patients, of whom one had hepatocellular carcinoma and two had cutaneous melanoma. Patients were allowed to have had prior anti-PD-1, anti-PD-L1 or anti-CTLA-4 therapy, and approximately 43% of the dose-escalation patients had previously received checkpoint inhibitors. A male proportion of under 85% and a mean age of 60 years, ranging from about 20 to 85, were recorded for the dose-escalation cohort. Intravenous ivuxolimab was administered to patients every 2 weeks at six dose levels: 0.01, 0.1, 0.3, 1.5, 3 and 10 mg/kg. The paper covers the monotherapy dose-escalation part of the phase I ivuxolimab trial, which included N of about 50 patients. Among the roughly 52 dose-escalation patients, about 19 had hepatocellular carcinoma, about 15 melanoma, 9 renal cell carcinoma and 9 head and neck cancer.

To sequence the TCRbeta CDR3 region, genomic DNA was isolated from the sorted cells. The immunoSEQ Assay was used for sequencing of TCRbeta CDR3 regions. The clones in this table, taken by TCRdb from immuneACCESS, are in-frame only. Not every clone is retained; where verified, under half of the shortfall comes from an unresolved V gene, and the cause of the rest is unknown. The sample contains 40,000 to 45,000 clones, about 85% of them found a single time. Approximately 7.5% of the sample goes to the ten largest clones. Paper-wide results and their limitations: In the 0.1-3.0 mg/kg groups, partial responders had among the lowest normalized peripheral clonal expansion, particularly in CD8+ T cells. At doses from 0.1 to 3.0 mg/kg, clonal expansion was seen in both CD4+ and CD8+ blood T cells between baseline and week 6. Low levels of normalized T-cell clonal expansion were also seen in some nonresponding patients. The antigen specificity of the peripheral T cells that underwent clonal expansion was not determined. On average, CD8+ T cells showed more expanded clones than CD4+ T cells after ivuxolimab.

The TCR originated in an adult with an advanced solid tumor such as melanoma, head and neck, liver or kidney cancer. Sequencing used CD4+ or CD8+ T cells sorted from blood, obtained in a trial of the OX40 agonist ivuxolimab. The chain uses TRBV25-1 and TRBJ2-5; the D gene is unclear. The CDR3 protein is CASSAISTETQYF. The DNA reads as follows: TGTGCCAGCAGTGCGATTTCAACAGAGACCCAGTACTTC.